Listed here are 5 T cell receptor beta chains from one sample, sequenced in a study of vaccination effects on CD4 cells after COVID-19. Their recognized antigens are unknown. Using immunoSEQ multiplex PCR, the repertoire was profiled, and TCRdb retains in-frame clones only, with some absent. This table has more than 65,000 clones, roughly four fifths appearing once. Antigen-specific CD4+ T cells expanded by the ViraFEST assay with viral peptide pools were then sequenced. The authors isolated CD4+ T cells after around nine days of culture. Each person got two doses of an mRNA SARS-CoV-2 vaccine, BNT162b2 or mRNA-1273. The specimen was CD4+ T cells from PBMCs cultured with HCoV-229E spike peptides, collected after COVID-19 vaccination. These receptors were taken from a human donor who received a COVID-19 vaccine.

The rearrangement links TRBV11-2 to TRBJ2-7; tentatively, D is TRBD1 or TRBD2 (5 bases each). This CDR3 has 12 residues. Trimming removed 3 bases at V and 6 bases at J, with 9 bases between. The germline CDR1 and CDR2 sequences are SGHAT and FQNNGV. The CDR3 loop reads CASSFGGSEQYV. The CDR3 DNA sequence: TGTGCCAGCAGCTTTGGGGGTTCCGAGCAGTACGTC.

The table lists this clone with a count of one. The V call is TRBV6-2 or TRBV6-3, the J call TRBJ2-5, with TRBD2 identical over 12 bases. V was clipped by 5 bases and J by 2 bases; unmatched bases: 12. Germline lookup yields CDR1 MNHEY and CDR2 SVGEGT. The CDR3 is 18 amino acids. CDR3 amino acids: CASSRLAGEPEVQETQYF. CDR3 nucleotide sequence: TGTGCCAGCAGTAGACTAGCGGGGGAGCCTGAGGTTCAAGAGACCCAGTACTTC.

The CDR3 DNA follows: TGTGCCAGCAGCCAAGGACAGGGTCCCTGGCAGTACGTC. Translated: CASSQGQGPWQYV. The chain links TRBV3-1 (or the pseudogene TRBV3-2) to TRBJ2-7; 7 bases are shared with TRBD1. This CDR3 has 13 residues. Germline CDR1 reads LGHDT; CDR2 reads YNNKEL (reference sequence). The V gene end was trimmed by 1 base and the J gene end by 9 bases; junction bases not matched to a gene: 6.

The V gene is TRBV18, the J gene TRBJ2-1; 10 nucleotides align to TRBD1. V lost 0 bases to trimming and J lost 8 bases; unmatched junction nucleotides: 7. Per germline, CDR1 KGHSH and CDR2 LQKENI. This CDR3 is 16 amino acids long. CDR3 coding DNA: TGTGCCAGCTCACCACCTCAGACAGGGGGCGGCTATGAGCAGTTCTTC. It specifies CASSPPQTGGGYEQFF. The full variable domain, its missing parts supplied by reference TRBV18 and TRBJ2-1, is NAGVMQNPRHLVRRRGQEARLRCSPMKGHSHVYWYRQLPEEGLKFMVYLQKENIIDESGMPKERFSAEFPKEGPSILRIQQVVRGDSAAYFCASSPPQTGGGYEQFFGPGTRLTVL.

This sequence joins TRBV6-6 and TRBJ2-2; D is possibly TRBD2 (6 bases). This CDR3 contains 14 residues. Germline CDR1 is MNHNY and CDR2 is SVGAGI (reference sequence). V was shortened by 5 bases and J by 6 bases, with 13 bases between the two germline ends. CDR3 coding DNA: TGTGCCAGCAGTGACCCCGGGGGATCCGGGGAGCTGTTTTTT. This sequence encodes CASSDPGGSGELFF.